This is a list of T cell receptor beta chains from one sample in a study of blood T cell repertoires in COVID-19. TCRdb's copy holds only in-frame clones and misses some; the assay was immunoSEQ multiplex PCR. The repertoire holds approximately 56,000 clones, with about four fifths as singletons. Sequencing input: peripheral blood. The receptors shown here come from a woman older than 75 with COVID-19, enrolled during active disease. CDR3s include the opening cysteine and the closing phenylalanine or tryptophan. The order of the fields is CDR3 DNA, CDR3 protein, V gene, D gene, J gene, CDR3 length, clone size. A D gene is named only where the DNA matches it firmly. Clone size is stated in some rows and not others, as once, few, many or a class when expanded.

CDR3nt: TGTGCCTGGACCCTGACAGGAGGCACTGAAGCTTTCTTT; CDR3aa: CAWTLTGGTEAFF; v_gene: TRBV30; d_gene: .; j_gene: TRBJ1-1; len: 13; abundance: .
CDR3nt: TGCGCCAGCAGCTTCCAACACCGACAGGGGAGTTATGGCTACACCTTC; CDR3aa: CASSFQHRQGSYGYTF; v_gene: TRBV4-1; d_gene: TRBD1; j_gene: TRBJ1-2; len: 16; abundance: .
CDR3nt: TGTGCCAGCAGCGCCTCCGGCGGGAGGGACACCGGGGAGCTGTTTTTT; CDR3aa: CASSASGGRDTGELFF; v_gene: TRBV9; d_gene: TRBD2; j_gene: TRBJ2-2; len: 16; abundance: .
CDR3nt: TGTGCCAGCGGCTCGAGCGGTACCCCCTACAATGAGCAGTTCTTC; CDR3aa: CASGSSGTPYNEQFF; v_gene: TRBV7-8; d_gene: .; j_gene: TRBJ2-1; len: 15; abundance: .
CDR3nt: TGTGCCAGTGGGGCTAGCGGGTTTTACAATGAGCAGTTCTTC; CDR3aa: CASGASGFYNEQFF; v_gene: TRBV19; d_gene: TRBD2; j_gene: TRBJ2-1; len: 14; abundance: .
CDR3nt: TGTGCCAGCAGCCAGGGGACTAGCGGGGCGGGTACCGGGGAGCTGTTTTTT; CDR3aa: CASSQGTSGAGTGELFF; v_gene: TRBV5-4; d_gene: TRBD2; j_gene: TRBJ2-2; len: 17; abundance: .
CDR3nt: TGTGCCAGCAGCACAAAGACAGCACACTATGGCTACACCTTC; CDR3aa: CASSTKTAHYGYTF; v_gene: TRBV11-2; d_gene: .; j_gene: TRBJ1-2; len: 14; abundance: .
CDR3nt: TGTGCCAGCAGCCATCGATCGGGAGTAGAGACCCAGTACTTC; CDR3aa: CASSHRSGVETQYF; v_gene: TRBV3-1/TRBV3-2; d_gene: .; j_gene: TRBJ2-5; len: 14; abundance: .
CDR3nt: TGTGCCAGCAATGGACTAGCGGGAGCAAACAATGAGCAGTTCTTC; CDR3aa: CASNGLAGANNEQFF; v_gene: TRBV2; d_gene: TRBD2; j_gene: TRBJ2-1; len: 15; abundance: .
CDR3nt: TGTGCCAGTAGTACCCCCCAGGGTAGGAATGAGCAGTTCTTC; CDR3aa: CASSTPQGRNEQFF; v_gene: TRBV19; d_gene: .; j_gene: TRBJ2-1; len: 14; abundance: .
CDR3nt: TGTGCCAGCAGTTCAGCAGGTATTGAGCAGTTCTTC; CDR3aa: CASSSAGIEQFF; v_gene: TRBV6-5; d_gene: .; j_gene: TRBJ2-1; len: 12; abundance: .
CDR3nt: TGTGCCAGCAGCTTTCGGGACTTGTACAATGAGCAGTTCTTC; CDR3aa: CASSFRDLYNEQFF; v_gene: TRBV7-2; d_gene: .; j_gene: TRBJ2-1; len: 14; abundance: .
CDR3nt: TGTGCCAGCAGTGGACAATGGGCCCTTGGGGGGGGCACAGATACGCAGTATTTT; CDR3aa: CASSGQWALGGGTDTQYF; v_gene: TRBV6-1; d_gene: TRBD2; j_gene: TRBJ2-3; len: 18; abundance: .
CDR3nt: TGTGCCAGCAGCTGGACAGGGGACGAGCAGTACTTC; CDR3aa: CASSWTGDEQYF; v_gene: TRBV12-3/TRBV12-4; d_gene: TRBD1; j_gene: TRBJ2-7; len: 12; abundance: .
CDR3nt: TGTGCCAGCAGAGAAATGGGGCAGAACACCGGGGAGCTGTTTTTT; CDR3aa: CASREMGQNTGELFF; v_gene: TRBV7-9; d_gene: .; j_gene: TRBJ2-2; len: 15; abundance: once
CDR3nt: TGTGCCAGCAGCTTTACCCATGGACAGGGGTCCACCGGGGAGCTGTTTTTT; CDR3aa: CASSFTHGQGSTGELFF; v_gene: TRBV5-5; d_gene: TRBD1; j_gene: TRBJ2-2; len: 17; abundance: .
CDR3nt: TGTGCCAGTAGCGGGGACAGGGCGGGTGAAAAACTGTTTTTT; CDR3aa: CASSGDRAGEKLFF; v_gene: TRBV19; d_gene: TRBD1; j_gene: TRBJ1-4; len: 14; abundance: .
CDR3nt: TGTGCCAGCAGGAATCCGGGACAGGGGGTCGGTTGGTATGGCTACACCTTC; CDR3aa: CASRNPGQGVGWYGYTF; v_gene: TRBV28; d_gene: TRBD1; j_gene: TRBJ1-2; len: 17; abundance: .
CDR3nt: TGTGCCAGCAGCTTCACAGGAAGAAGCACAGATACGCAGTATTTT; CDR3aa: CASSFTGRSTDTQYF; v_gene: TRBV7-9; d_gene: .; j_gene: TRBJ2-3; len: 15; abundance: .
CDR3nt: TGCGCCAGCAGCCAAGCGCCCGGGGGGAATGAAAAACTGTTTTTT; CDR3aa: CASSQAPGGNEKLFF; v_gene: TRBV4-1; d_gene: .; j_gene: TRBJ1-4; len: 15; abundance: .
CDR3nt: TGTGCCAGCAGCCCAGTTGGACTAGCCCCAGATACGCAGTATTTT; CDR3aa: CASSPVGLAPDTQYF; v_gene: TRBV7-2; d_gene: TRBD2; j_gene: TRBJ2-3; len: 15; abundance: .
CDR3nt: TGTGCCAGCAGCCTGGTTAGTGGTGTTGATACGCAGTATTTT; CDR3aa: CASSLVSGVDTQYF; v_gene: TRBV3-1/TRBV3-2; d_gene: .; j_gene: TRBJ2-3; len: 14; abundance: .
CDR3nt: TGTGCCAGCAGCGTAATGACGGGGGAGAGCGACGAGCAGTACTTC; CDR3aa: CASSVMTGESDEQYF; v_gene: TRBV9; d_gene: .; j_gene: TRBJ2-7; len: 15; abundance: .
CDR3nt: TGTGCCAGCAGTTTATTCTCCCGGCAGGGTGCAGAAGCTTTCTTT; CDR3aa: CASSLFSRQGAEAFF; v_gene: TRBV28; d_gene: .; j_gene: TRBJ1-1; len: 15; abundance: .
CDR3nt: TGTGCCAGCAGCCCTGGACTAGCGGGAAAAAATGAGCAGTTCTTC; CDR3aa: CASSPGLAGKNEQFF; v_gene: TRBV7-3; d_gene: TRBD2; j_gene: TRBJ2-1; len: 15; abundance: once
CDR3nt: TGTGCCACCAGTGATTTGCGCGACCGGACAGGAAATGTTGATGAGCAGTTCTTC; CDR3aa: CATSDLRDRTGNVDEQFF; v_gene: TRBV24-1; d_gene: TRBD1; j_gene: TRBJ2-1; len: 18; abundance: .
CDR3nt: TGTGCCAGCAGCCCTTACTCGCGGGAGACCCAGTACTTC; CDR3aa: CASSPYSRETQYF; v_gene: TRBV7-2; d_gene: .; j_gene: TRBJ2-5; len: 13; abundance: .
CDR3nt: TGTGCCAACAGTGCGGGGGACAATCAGCCCCAGCATTTT; CDR3aa: CANSAGDNQPQHF; v_gene: TRBV10-3; d_gene: .; j_gene: TRBJ1-5; len: 13; abundance: once
CDR3nt: TGTGCCAGCAGTGACCCCAGCCAGGGGATTGGAAACACCATATATTTT; CDR3aa: CASSDPSQGIGNTIYF; v_gene: TRBV6-1; d_gene: .; j_gene: TRBJ1-3; len: 16; abundance: few
CDR3nt: TGTGCCAGCAGTACCTACTCGGGGGTTACACTGGGGGATGAGCAGTTCTTC; CDR3aa: CASSTYSGVTLGDEQFF; v_gene: TRBV28; d_gene: .; j_gene: TRBJ2-1; len: 17; abundance: .